The source of this T cell receptor beta chain is a study of blood T cell repertoires in COVID-19. Study-wide background: The study drew acute and convalescent COVID-19 samples from the United States, Italy and Spain.

As processed by the authors: Reference gene primer amplification gave estimated nucleated cell counts. Data came from immunoSEQ multiplex PCR; TCRdb stores just in-frame clones and leaves some out. Clone size and V and J calls were adopted from that table, with D and trimming inferred from the DNA. The table has under 200,000 clones, around 82% seen once. Deletions cut 6 bases from V and 8 bases from J, with 16 bases between. Germline-derived CDR1 and CDR2 are SQVTM and ANQGSEA. This CDR3 region has 12 residues. Adults between about 18 and 95 years of age took part from 24 US areas. Cohorts were assigned according to the clinical history that participants reported. The count of this clone is one.

Sequenced sample: PBMCs or T cells enriched from blood (not recorded which). This rearrangement joins TRBV29-1 to TRBJ1-2; maybe TRBD1 (6 bases). The TCR comes from a woman aged 55-75 years with acute COVID-19. The CDR3 DNA is TGCAGCGTGGACAGCGCTCTCTGGGGCTACACCTTC. Protein sequence: CSVDSALWGYTF.